One TCR beta chain is described in this entry. The CDR3 sequence is 16 residues long. With 1 base clipped from V and 1 base from J, the junction kept 7 bases outside the gene matches. Germline assignment: CDR1 SGHKS and CDR2 YYEKEE (reference sequence). The sample originates from a study of blood T cell repertoires in COVID-19. Study summary: The United States, Italy and Spain were the sources of the acute and convalescent COVID-19 samples.

This table comes from immunoSEQ multiplex PCR, and its TCRdb copy is limited to in-frame clones, with some not included. Of around 230,000 clones in the sample, approximately 90% are singletons; the top ten hold 11%. This chain uses TRBV5-5 with TRBJ2-7, with 8 bases matching TRBD2. The sequencing input was peripheral blood. This TCR was sampled from a man in his forties or fifties with COVID-19, enrolled during active disease. For the CDR3, the DNA is TGTGCCAGCAGCTTGAGGGCGGGGGGCTTTTCCTACGAGCAGTACTTC. It yields the protein CASSLRAGGFSYEQYF.